The source of this T cell receptor beta chain is a study of CD8 T cells in Susac syndrome (dated by TCRdb to between 2018 and 2021). With respect to the entire study: Whether CD8+ T cell activation and differentiation in Susac syndrome was antigen driven was tested using repertoire sequencing. The clonality of the CD8+ T cell repertoire was compared across approximately twelve healthy donors, 14 Susac syndrome patients and under 18 multiple sclerosis patients. Overall study outcomes, separate from this receptor: The number of individuals in the TCR sequencing and HLA analysis was acknowledged as relatively small.

RNA was extracted using the RNeasy kit, and about 0.45 to 1 ug of the RNA was reverse transcribed with random hexamers. The immunoSEQ multiplex PCR assay, which covers 54 Vbeta and 13 Jbeta segments, was used to amplify TCR beta CDR3 regions. Bias from PCR amplification was corrected by using a synthetic template baseline for primer optimization and for computational correction. In the source study's methods: Reads were annotated to V, D and J genes per IMGT and analyzed with immunoSEQ Analyzer, keeping only productive sequences. Clonality was computed as one minus Shannon entropy normalized by log2 of the number of productive unique sequences. For each patient and control, public and private clones were evaluated among the 100 most prevalent clones. Clones were defined as Susac-specific when absent from the healthy and MS cohorts, from about a thousand published viral clones and from other ImmuneACCESS disease sequences. Clones were called with MiXCR by TCRdb after fastp trimmed the public reads at Q25, and only in-frame beta chains were retained. Identical CDR3 proteins give one entry, which carries the most common genes and DNA. TCRdb's processing, not the authors', yielded these V and J calls. Across this sample there are 250,000 to 300,000 distinct CDR3 sequences, with 89% seen only once. Approximately 0.18% of the sample lies in the top ten.

As regards this clonotype: It has no known antigen specificity. The sample holds no much larger clone one base away, and base qualities are not on file.

There are 13 amino acids in the CDR3, from cysteine to phenylalanine inclusive. Only CDR3 DNA remains: 39 bases, in frame from the first base. Looking up the germline V gene yields CDR1 SGHAT and CDR2 FQNNGV. Cut back by 4 bases and 2 bases, the V and J ends lie 8 bases apart. High-throughput TCR beta sequencing profiled peripheral blood CD8+ and CD4+ T cells from healthy donors, Susac syndrome patients and multiple sclerosis patients. Treatment-naive patients with stable or active relapsing-remitting disease fulfilling revised McDonald criteria were used as multiple sclerosis controls. Bulk CD8+ and CD4+ T cells were purified by magnetic negative isolation, whereas CD8+ TEMRA cells were enriched by FACS. Blood was collected in EDTA tubes and processed within 24 hours, with PBMCs isolated through density gradient centrifugation. PBMCs intended for TCR sequencing were cryopreserved in liquid nitrogen and thawed later in a water bath at 37 degrees C. Purity of sorted or isolated CD4+, CD8+ and CD8+ TEMRA cells was at least 90%.

Input material: CD8+ T cells from PBMCs. The V and J segments used are TRBV11-2 and TRBJ1-2; TRBD1 is a possible D gene, resting on 5 matching bases. This TCR was recovered from a human donor with multiple sclerosis. Here is the DNA: TGTGCCAGCAGCTCTGAGGGGAACTATGGCTACACCTTC. Its translation reads: CASSSEGNYGYTF.